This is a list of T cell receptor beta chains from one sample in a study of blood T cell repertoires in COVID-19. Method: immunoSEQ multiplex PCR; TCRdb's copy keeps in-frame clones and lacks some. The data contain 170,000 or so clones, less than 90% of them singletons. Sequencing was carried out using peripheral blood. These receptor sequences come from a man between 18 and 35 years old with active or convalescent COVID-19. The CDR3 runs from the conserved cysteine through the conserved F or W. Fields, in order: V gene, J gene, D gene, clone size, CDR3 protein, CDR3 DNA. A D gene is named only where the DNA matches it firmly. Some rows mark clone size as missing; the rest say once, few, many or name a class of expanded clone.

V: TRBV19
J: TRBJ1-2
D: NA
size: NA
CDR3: CASTSGQPAPNYGYTF
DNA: NA

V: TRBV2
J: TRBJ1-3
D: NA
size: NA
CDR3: CASSVQGGDTIYF
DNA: TGTGCCAGCAGTGTACAGGGTGGTGACACCATATATTTT

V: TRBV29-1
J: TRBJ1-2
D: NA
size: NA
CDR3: CSVEWGRSGYTF
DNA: TGCAGCGTTGAATGGGGGAGGAGTGGCTACACCTTC

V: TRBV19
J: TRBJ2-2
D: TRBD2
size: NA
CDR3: CASNPSSGRRGTGELFF
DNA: TGTGCCAGTAATCCTTCCAGCGGGAGGCGGGGCACCGGGGAGCTGTTTTTT

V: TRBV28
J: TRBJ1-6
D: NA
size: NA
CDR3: CASSLQRGGSPLHF
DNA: TGTGCCAGCAGCCTACAGCGTGGAGGGTCACCCCTCCACTTT

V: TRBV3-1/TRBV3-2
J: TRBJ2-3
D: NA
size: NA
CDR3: CASSQDLAGNTDTQYF
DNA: TGTGCCAGCAGCCAAGATTTGGCGGGGAACACAGATACGCAGTATTTT

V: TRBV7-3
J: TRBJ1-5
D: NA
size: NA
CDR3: CASSLSGNQPQHF
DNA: TGTGCCAGCAGCCTAAGCGGGAATCAGCCCCAGCATTTT

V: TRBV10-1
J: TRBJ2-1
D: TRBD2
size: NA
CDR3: CASSEASGGANEQFF
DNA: TGCGCCAGCAGTGAAGCTAGCGGGGGGGCCAATGAGCAGTTCTTC

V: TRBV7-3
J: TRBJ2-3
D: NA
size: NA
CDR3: CASSLSTLAATSTDTQYF
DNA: TGTGCCAGCAGTTTATCCACACTAGCAGCAACTAGCACAGATACGCAGTATTTT

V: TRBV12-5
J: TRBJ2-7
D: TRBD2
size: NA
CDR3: CASGLHTISSGGGEQYF
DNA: TGTGCTAGTGGTTTGCACACCATCTCTTCCGGGGGGGGCGAGCAGTACTTC

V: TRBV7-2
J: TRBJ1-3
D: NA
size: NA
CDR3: CASSTGNPGNTIYF
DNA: TGTGCCAGCAGCACAGGGAACCCTGGAAACACCATATATTTT

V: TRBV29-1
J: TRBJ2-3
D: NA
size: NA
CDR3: CSARTRTKLSTDTQYF
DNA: TGCAGCGCTCGAACCCGGACAAAACTCAGCACAGATACGCAGTATTTT

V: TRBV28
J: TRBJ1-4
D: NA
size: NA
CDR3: CASSFILTNEKLFF
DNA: TGTGCCAGCAGTTTTATTCTAACTAATGAAAAACTGTTTTTT

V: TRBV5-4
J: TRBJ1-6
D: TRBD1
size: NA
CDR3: CASSYRGTNSPLHF
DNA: TGTGCCAGCAGCTACAGGGGTACTAATTCACCCCTCCACTTT

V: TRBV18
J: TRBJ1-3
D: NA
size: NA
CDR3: CASSPRGFGNTIYF
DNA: TGTGCCAGCTCACCCCGGGGGTTTGGAAACACCATATATTTT

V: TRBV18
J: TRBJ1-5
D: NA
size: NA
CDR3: CASSVRTSSNQPQHF
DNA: TGTGCCAGCTCAGTGAGAACGTCTAGCAATCAGCCCCAGCATTTT

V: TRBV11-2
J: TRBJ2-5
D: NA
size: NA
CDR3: CASSLGGAAQYF
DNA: TGTGCCAGCAGCCTAGGCGGGGCGGCCCAGTACTTC

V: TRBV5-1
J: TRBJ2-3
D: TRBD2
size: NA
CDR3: CASSFIAGGADTQYF
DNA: TGCGCCAGCAGCTTTATAGCGGGGGGAGCAGATACGCAGTATTTT

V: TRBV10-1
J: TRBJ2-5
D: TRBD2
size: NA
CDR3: CASSEGTSGGGPLETQYF
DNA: TGCGCCAGCAGTGAGGGGACTAGCGGGGGCGGCCCTTTGGAGACCCAGTACTTC

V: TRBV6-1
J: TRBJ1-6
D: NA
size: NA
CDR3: CASSEDWQGTSPLHF
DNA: TGTGCCAGCAGTGAAGATTGGCAGGGCACTTCACCCCTCCACTTT

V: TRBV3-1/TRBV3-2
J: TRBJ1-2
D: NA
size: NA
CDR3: CASSQGAGAGGYTF
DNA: TGTGCCAGCAGCCAAGGGGCGGGGGCAGGTGGCTACACCTTC

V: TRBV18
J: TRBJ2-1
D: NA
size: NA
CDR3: CASSKESYNEQFF
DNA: TGTGCCAGCTCAAAGGAGTCCTACAATGAGCAGTTCTTC

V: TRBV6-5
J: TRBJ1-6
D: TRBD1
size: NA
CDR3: CASRETGANSPLHF
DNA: TGTGCCAGCAGGGAGACAGGGGCCAATTCACCCCTCCACTTT

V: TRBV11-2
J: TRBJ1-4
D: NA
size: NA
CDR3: CASSTDGTTNEKLFF
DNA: TGTGCCAGCAGCACGGACGGGACAACTAATGAAAAACTGTTTTTT

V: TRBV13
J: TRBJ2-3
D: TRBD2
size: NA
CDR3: CASSSQTSGGLFGTQYF
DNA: TGTGCCAGCAGCTCCCAGACTAGCGGGGGGCTTTTTGGTACGCAGTATTTT

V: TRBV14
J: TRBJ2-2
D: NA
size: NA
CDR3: CASSKTRNTGELFF
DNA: TGTGCCAGCAGCAAAACACGGAACACCGGGGAGCTGTTTTTT

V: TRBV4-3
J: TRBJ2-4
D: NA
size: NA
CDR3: CASSQQGGDIQYF
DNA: TGCGCCAGCAGCCAACAGGGTGGGGACATTCAGTACTTC

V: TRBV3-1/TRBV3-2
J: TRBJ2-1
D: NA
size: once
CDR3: CASSQAAGNEQFF
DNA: TGTGCCAGCAGCCAAGCGGCGGGGAATGAGCAGTTCTTC

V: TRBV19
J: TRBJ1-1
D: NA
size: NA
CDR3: CASSTAGAFMNTEAFF
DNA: TGTGCCAGTAGTACTGCAGGGGCCTTTATGAACACTGAAGCTTTCTTT

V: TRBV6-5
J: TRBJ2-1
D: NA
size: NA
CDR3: CASRYTSGSYNEQFF
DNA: TGTGCCAGCAGGTATACCTCGGGCTCCTACAATGAGCAGTTCTTC

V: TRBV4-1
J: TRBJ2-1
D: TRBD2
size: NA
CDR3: CASSQDRGGRGFF
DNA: TGCGCCAGCAGCCAAGATCGGGGGGGCAGGGGGTTCTTC

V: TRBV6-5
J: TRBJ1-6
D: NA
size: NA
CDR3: CASGIRDNFSPLHF
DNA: TGTGCCAGCGGGATTCGGGACAACTTTTCACCCCTCCACTTT

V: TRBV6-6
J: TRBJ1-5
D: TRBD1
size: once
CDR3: CASTRDSNQPQHF
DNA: TGTGCCAGCACTCGGGACAGTAATCAGCCCCAGCATTTT

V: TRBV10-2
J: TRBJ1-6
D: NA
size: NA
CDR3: CASSEGAVSPLHF
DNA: TGCGCCAGCAGTGAGGGTGCGGTCTCACCCCTCCACTTT

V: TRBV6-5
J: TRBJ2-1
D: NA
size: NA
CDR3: CASSPGRGSYNEQFF
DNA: TGTGCCAGCAGTCCCGGCCGAGGGAGCTACAATGAGCAGTTCTTC

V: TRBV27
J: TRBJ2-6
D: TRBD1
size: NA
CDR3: CASSLSRGGPNVLTF
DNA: TGTGCCAGCAGTTTATCCCGAGGGGGCCCCAACGTCCTGACTTTC

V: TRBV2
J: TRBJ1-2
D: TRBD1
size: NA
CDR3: CASGTGNYGYTF
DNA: TGTGCCAGCGGGACAGGGAACTATGGCTACACCTTC

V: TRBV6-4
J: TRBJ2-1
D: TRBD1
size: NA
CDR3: CASRGQGYNEQFF
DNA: TGTGCCAGCAGGGGACAGGGCTACAATGAGCAGTTCTTC

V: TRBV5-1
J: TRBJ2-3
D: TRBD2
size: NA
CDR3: CASSLIAGGPTDTQYF
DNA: TGCGCCAGCAGCTTGATAGCGGGAGGGCCGACAGATACGCAGTATTTT

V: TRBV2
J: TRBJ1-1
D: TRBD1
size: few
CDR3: CASSEGQGRGSTEAFF
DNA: TGTGCCAGCAGTGAGGGACAGGGGCGAGGGAGCACTGAAGCTTTCTTT

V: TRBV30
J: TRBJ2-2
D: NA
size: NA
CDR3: CAWSPFPDTGELFF
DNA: TGTGCCTGGAGTCCTTTTCCGGACACCGGGGAGCTGTTTTTT

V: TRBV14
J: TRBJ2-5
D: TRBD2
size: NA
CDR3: CASSHLPKRMGLAGDQETQYF
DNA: TGTGCCAGCAGCCATCTCCCGAAACGCATGGGACTAGCGGGAGATCAAGAGACCCAGTACTTC

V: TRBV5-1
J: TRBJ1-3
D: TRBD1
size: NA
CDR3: CASSLQGLGSGNTIYF
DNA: TGCGCCAGCAGCTTACAGGGGTTGGGGTCTGGAAACACCATATATTTT

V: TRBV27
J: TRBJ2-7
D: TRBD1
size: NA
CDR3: CASSLRDSFYEQYF
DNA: TGTGCCAGCAGTTTGAGGGACAGCTTCTACGAGCAGTACTTC

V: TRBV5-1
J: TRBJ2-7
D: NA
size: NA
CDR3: CASSLTAGNSEQYF
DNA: TGCGCCAGCAGCTTGACGGCGGGTAATAGCGAGCAGTACTTC

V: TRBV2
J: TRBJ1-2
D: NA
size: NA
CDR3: CASRSGVDRYTF
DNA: TGTGCCAGCAGGTCAGGGGTAGATCGCTACACCTTC

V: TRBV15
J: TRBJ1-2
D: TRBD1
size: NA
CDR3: CATSKGQGAAGYTF
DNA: TGTGCCACCAGCAAAGGACAGGGGGCTGCTGGCTACACCTTC

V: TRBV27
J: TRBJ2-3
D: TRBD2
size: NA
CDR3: CASSTLAALTDTQYF
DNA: TGTGCCAGCAGCACACTAGCGGCGCTTACAGATACGCAGTATTTT

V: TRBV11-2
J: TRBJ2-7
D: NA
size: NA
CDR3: CASSLLSRGIYEQYF
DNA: TGTGCCAGCAGCTTATTGTCTCGGGGGATCTACGAGCAGTACTTC

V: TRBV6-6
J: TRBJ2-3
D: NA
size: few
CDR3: CASFRGASDTQYF
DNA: TGTGCCAGCTTCCGGGGGGCTTCAGATACGCAGTATTTT

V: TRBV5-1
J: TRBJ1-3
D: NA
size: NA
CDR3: CASSLAAQGTSGNTIYF
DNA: TGCGCCAGCAGCTTGGCCGCCCAGGGAACCTCTGGAAACACCATATATTTT

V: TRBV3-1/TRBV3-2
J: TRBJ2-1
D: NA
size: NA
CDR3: CASSQDLSSTEGRIDEQFF
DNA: TGTGCCAGCAGCCAAGACTTATCCTCTACAGAGGGTAGAATCGATGAGCAGTTCTTC

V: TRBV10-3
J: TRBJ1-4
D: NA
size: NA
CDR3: CAIRGGDEKLFF
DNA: TGTGCCATCAGAGGGGGGGATGAAAAACTGTTTTTT

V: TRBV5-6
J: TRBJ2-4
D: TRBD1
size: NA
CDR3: CASSLRDRERNF
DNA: TGTGCCAGCAGCTTGAGGGACAGGGAAAGGAACTTC

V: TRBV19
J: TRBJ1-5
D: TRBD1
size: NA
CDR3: CASSASWDRVGNQPQHF
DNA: TGTGCCAGTAGTGCTTCCTGGGACAGGGTTGGAAATCAGCCCCAGCATTTT

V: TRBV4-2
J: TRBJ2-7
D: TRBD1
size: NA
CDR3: CASSQDRCCPPQGAYEQYF
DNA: TGTGCCAGCAGCCAAGATAGGTGTTGCCCTCCCCAGGGGGCCTACGAGCAGTACTTC

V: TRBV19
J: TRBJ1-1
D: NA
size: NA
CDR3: CASSAGAVTEAFF
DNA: TGTGCCAGTAGTGCAGGGGCGGTCACTGAAGCTTTCTTT

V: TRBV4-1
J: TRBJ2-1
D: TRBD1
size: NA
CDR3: CASSQEDRGRSEQFF
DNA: TGCGCCAGCAGCCAAGAAGACAGGGGGCGCTCGGAGCAGTTCTTC

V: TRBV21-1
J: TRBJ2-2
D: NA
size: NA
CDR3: CASSREGRIDTGELFF
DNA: TGTGCCAGCAGCAGAGAAGGCAGGATAGACACCGGGGAGCTGTTTTTT

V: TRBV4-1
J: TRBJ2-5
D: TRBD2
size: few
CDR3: CASSPPSGLGTQYF
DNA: TGCGCCAGCAGCCCTCCTAGCGGCCTCGGGACCCAGTACTTC